This T cell receptor (beta chain) was observed in a study of blood T cell repertoires in COVID-19. Per the original methods: Estimation of nucleated cell counts was performed using reference gene primer amplification. Sequencing was performed with immunoSEQ multiplex PCR; in TCRdb, only in-frame clones are kept and a portion is missing. That table furnishes V, J and clone size, whereas the DNA furnished D and trimming. Of hundreds of thousands of clones in the sample, roughly 89% were seen once. This clone was counted once. Individuals drawn from approximately 26 US areas were roughly 18 to 95 years old. After removal of 3 bases from V and 7 bases from J, the junction contained 0 bases not matched to a gene. The CDR3 sequence is 12 residues long. In germline, CDR1 is ENHRY, CDR2 SYGVKD.

The V and J genes are TRBV10-3 and TRBJ2-1; 7 bases fit TRBD1. The sequence derives from a woman aged 45 to 65 who had been exposed to COVID-19. Material: PBMCs or T cells enriched from blood (not recorded which). CDR3 loop: CAISEQGNEQFF. The DNA of the CDR3 is TGTGCCATCAGTGAACAGGGGAATGAGCAGTTCTTC.